The T cell receptor beta chain under discussion was sequenced for a study of T cell changes during pregnancy in multiple sclerosis. Germline V gene lookup returns CDR1 MDHEN and CDR2 SYDVKM. Trimming at V came to 6 bases and at J to 3 bases, leaving 11 bases not matched to a gene. The CDR3 is 15 amino acids. The method was immunoSEQ multiplex PCR; TCRdb's version includes in-frame clones alone and lacks a portion of them. Among tens of thousands of clones listed, approximately 92% were seen once. This TCR was sampled from a female donor in good health, enrolled as a control in a pregnancy study. The gene calls are TRBV28 and TRBJ2-7; TRBD1 matches at 7 bases. Sequencing used CD4+ T cells from peripheral blood mononuclear cells, obtained in the second trimester of pregnancy. The CDR3 coding sequence is TGTGCCAGCAGCTCACCGGGACAGTCACTCTACGAGCAGTACTTC. Its protein product is CASSSPGQSLYEQYF.